Listed below are T cell receptor beta chains from one sample, sequenced in a study of cytomegalovirus exposure and HLA in healthy donors. The repertoire was sequenced with immunoSEQ multiplex PCR; TCRdb's copy has only in-frame clones and lacks some. The sample has about 150,000 clones, approximately 80% seen once. Sequenced material: PBMCs. The receptors shown here come from a woman aged 40-49 years in good health and CMV-seropositive. The CDR3 runs from the conserved cysteine through the conserved F or W. The order of the fields is D gene, clone size, V gene, J gene, CDR3 protein, CDR3 DNA. A D gene is named only where the DNA matches it firmly. Clone size is stated in some rows and not others, as once, few, many or a class when expanded.

>TRBD1|few|TRBV6-1|TRBJ1-1
CASTEGQKNTEAFF
TGTGCCAGCACCGAGGGACAGAAGAACACTGAAGCTTTCTTT
>NA|NA|TRBV27|TRBJ2-1
CASSLTRTGSSYNEQFF
TGTGCCAGCAGTTTAACACGTACAGGATCCTCCTACAATGAGCAGTTCTTC
>TRBD1|NA|TRBV30|TRBJ2-7
CAWSVQGAGEQYF
TGTGCCTGGAGTGTACAGGGGGCGGGGGAGCAGTACTTC
>TRBD2|NA|TRBV7-9|TRBJ2-5
CASSATSGGAFFSETQYF
TGTGCCAGCAGCGCGACTAGCGGGGGGGCCTTCTTCTCGGAGACCCAGTACTTC
>TRBD1|NA|TRBV6-5|TRBJ1-4
CASRRQGDEKLFF
TGTGCCAGCAGAAGACAGGGGGACGAAAAACTGTTTTTT
>TRBD1|few|TRBV4-2|TRBJ1-1
CASSHTGTGIEAFF
TGTGCCAGCAGCCACACCGGGACAGGGATTGAAGCTTTCTTT
>NA|once|TRBV6-1|TRBJ1-1
CASRQSYWDTEAFF
TGTGCCAGCAGACAGAGCTATTGGGACACTGAAGCTTTCTTT
>TRBD1|few|TRBV6-1|TRBJ2-7
CASSDSGTGVEQYF
TGTGCCAGCAGTGATTCCGGGACAGGGGTCGAGCAGTACTTC
>NA|NA|TRBV7-2|TRBJ2-2
CASSLVSSGGELFF
TGTGCCAGCAGCTTAGTTTCTTCAGGCGGGGAGCTGTTTTTT
>NA|NA|TRBV19|TRBJ2-1
CASSMGTGYTYNEQFF
TGTGCCAGTAGTATGGGTACGGGTTATACGTACAATGAGCAGTTCTTC
>NA|NA|TRBV29-1|TRBJ2-5
CSVELGARETQYF
TGCAGCGTTGAGTTGGGGGCGCGGGAGACCCAGTACTTC
>TRBD2|NA|TRBV6-1|TRBJ2-1
CASSLGLASYNEQFF
TGTGCCAGCAGTCTAGGACTAGCGTCCTACAATGAGCAGTTCTTC
>NA|NA|TRBV2|TRBJ2-6
CASTQVAGANVLTF
TGTGCCAGCACCCAGGTCGCTGGGGCCAACGTCCTGACTTTC
>NA|NA|TRBV2|TRBJ1-3
CASSEQGNTIYF
TGTGCCAGCAGTGAGCAGGGTAACACCATATATTTT
>NA|few|TRBV28|TRBJ1-5
CASSFGIGGNQPQHF
TGTGCCAGCAGTTTCGGGATAGGGGGTAATCAGCCCCAGCATTTT
>NA|NA|TRBV30|TRBJ1-6
CAWTHPGLRGNSPLHF
TGTGCCTGGACTCACCCGGGCCTTCGGGGTAATTCACCCCTCCACTTT
>TRBD1|NA|TRBV19|TRBJ1-5
CASSPRTGGYQPQHF
TGTGCCAGTAGTCCCAGGACAGGGGGATATCAGCCCCAGCATTTT
>NA|NA|TRBV25-1|TRBJ1-3
CASMQASGNTIYF
TGTGCCAGTATGCAAGCCTCTGGAAACACCATATATTTT
>TRBD2|NA|TRBV5-1|TRBJ2-5
CASSSGTSGGRQETQYF
TGCGCCAGTTCGTCCGGGACTAGCGGGGGCCGACAAGAGACCCAGTACTTC
>NA|NA|TRBV7-2|TRBJ1-1
CASSLWRRPTTEAFF
TGTGCCAGCAGCTTGTGGCGCAGGCCGACCACTGAAGCTTTCTTT
>NA|few|TRBV6-5|TRBJ1-2
CASSYLGDMSYGYTF
TGTGCCAGCAGTTACCTCGGGGATATGTCCTATGGCTACACCTTC
>NA|NA|TRBV5-1|TRBJ1-1
CASSQDGRVNTEAFF
TGCGCCAGCAGCCAGGACGGCAGGGTGAACACTGAAGCTTTCTTT
>TRBD2|NA|TRBV28|TRBJ2-7
CASRARGRTYEQYF
TGTGCCAGCAGGGCGCGGGGGAGAACCTACGAGCAGTACTTC
>NA|few|TRBV5-1|TRBJ1-3
CASSLAGQPWISGNTIYF
TGCGCCAGCAGCTTGGCTGGACAGCCTTGGATCTCTGGAAACACCATATATTTT
>NA|few|TRBV4-1|TRBJ1-2
CASSQRWRVEGYTF
TGCGCCAGCAGCCAACGGTGGAGGGTGGAGGGCTACACCTTC
>NA|NA|TRBV2|TRBJ2-7
CASSEERGGSYEQYF
TGTGCCAGCAGTGAGGAAAGGGGGGGCTCCTACGAGCAGTACTTC
>TRBD1|NA|TRBV13|TRBJ2-3
CASSLGTGGRGWSTDTQYF
TGTGCCAGCAGCTTAGGGACAGGGGGCCGGGGGTGGAGCACAGATACGCAGTATTTT
>TRBD1|NA|TRBV29-1|TRBJ1-2
CSVLDRGDGYTF
TGCAGCGTCCTGGACAGGGGTGATGGCTACACCTTC
>NA|NA|TRBV19|TRBJ1-3
CASQPANSVRAWSGNTIYF
TGTGCCAGCCAACCAGCCAACAGTGTGCGGGCTTGGTCGGGAAACACCATATATTTT
>TRBD1|NA|TRBV19|TRBJ1-2
CASFTGGNGYTF
TGTGCCAGCTTTACAGGGGGCAATGGCTACACCTTC
>TRBD1|few|TRBV5-6|TRBJ1-1
CASSVDRAEAFF
TGTGCCAGCAGCGTGGACAGGGCTGAAGCTTTCTTT
>TRBD1|NA|TRBV7-2|TRBJ1-6
CASSLESRTGAHF
TGTGCCAGCAGCTTAGAGAGCAGGACAGGTGCCCACTTT
>TRBD1|NA|TRBV5-1|TRBJ1-1
CASSLEGATEAFF
TGCGCCAGCAGCTTGGAGGGGGCCACTGAAGCTTTCTTT
>TRBD1|NA|TRBV19|TRBJ1-4
CASSDRGQPNEKLFF
TGTGCCAGTAGTGACAGGGGTCAGCCTAATGAAAAACTGTTTTTT
>TRBD1|NA|TRBV30|TRBJ1-4
CAWTRGTGGTRTNEKLFF
TGTGCCTGGACCAGAGGGACAGGGGGCACTAGAACTAATGAAAAACTGTTTTTT
>TRBD1|NA|TRBV5-1|TRBJ1-2
CASSLGVGQANYGYTF
TGCGCCAGCAGCTTGGGGGTCGGACAGGCGAACTATGGCTACACCTTC
>TRBD2|NA|TRBV14|TRBJ2-3
CASSQTGLPTDTQYF
TGTGCCAGCAGCCAAACGGGACTACCCACAGATACGCAGTATTTT
>NA|NA|TRBV6-1|TRBJ1-1
CASGRGGQGNTEAFF
TGTGCCAGCGGTCGGGGGGGCCAAGGGAACACTGAAGCTTTCTTT
>NA|NA|TRBV29-1|TRBJ2-5
CSAPGGGQETQYF
TGCAGCGCCCCCGGCGGTGGCCAAGAGACCCAGTACTTC
>NA|NA|TRBV5-4|TRBJ1-3
CASSPTGSGNTIYF
TGTGCCAGCAGCCCGACAGGCTCTGGAAACACCATATATTTT
>NA|NA|TRBV7-2|TRBJ1-1
CASSLGVGTEAFF
TGTGCCAGCAGCTTAGGAGTTGGCACTGAAGCTTTCTTT
>NA|NA|TRBV2|TRBJ1-1
CASSLGRETEAFF
TGTGCCAGCAGCCTGGGGAGGGAGACTGAAGCTTTCTTT
>TRBD1|NA|TRBV6-1|TRBJ1-1
CASRGQTSGPAFF
TGTGCCAGCAGGGGACAGACGAGTGGTCCAGCTTTCTTT
>NA|NA|TRBV7-3|TRBJ1-1
CASSLQAGTEAFF
TGTGCCAGCAGCTTACAGGCTGGCACTGAAGCTTTCTTT
>NA|NA|TRBV7-8|TRBJ2-7
CASSPGQRFYEQYF
TGTGCCAGCAGCCCAGGACAGAGATTCTACGAGCAGTACTTC
>NA|few|TRBV5-1|TRBJ1-1
CASSLNVQEMNTEAFF
TGCGCCAGCAGCTTGAATGTACAGGAGATGAACACTGAAGCTTTCTTT
>NA|NA|TRBV2|TRBJ2-1
CASHRVSSYNEQFF
TGTGCCAGCCACAGGGTGAGTTCCTACAATGAGCAGTTCTTC
>NA|NA|TRBV5-1|TRBJ1-2
CASSLAVEGGYGYTF
TGCGCCAGCAGCCTGGCGGTCGAGGGCGGCTATGGCTACACCTTC
>TRBD1|NA|TRBV6-6|TRBJ1-2
CASRSRTGIGGYTF
TGTGCCAGCAGATCCAGGACAGGGATTGGGGGCTACACCTTC
>NA|NA|TRBV6-1|TRBJ2-5
CASRRGTLQETQYF
TGTGCCAGCAGGCGCGGGACTCTCCAAGAGACCCAGTACTTC
>NA|NA|TRBV6-6|TRBJ1-4
CASIVSVLRGEKLFF
TGTGCCAGCATCGTCTCTGTCCTGAGAGGTGAAAAACTGTTTTTT
>TRBD1|few|TRBV30|TRBJ2-6
CAWSRGTGAYLGVTF
TGTGCCTGGAGTCGAGGGACAGGGGCCTACCTCGGGGTGACTTTC
>NA|NA|TRBV6-1|TRBJ1-6
CASRVERNSPLHF
TGTGCCAGCCGAGTGGAGCGTAATTCACCCCTCCACTTT
>NA|few|TRBV5-4|TRBJ2-7
CASSPGPLQTYEQYF
TGTGCCAGCAGCCCAGGCCCCCTGCAGACCTACGAGCAGTACTTC
>NA|NA|TRBV5-1|TRBJ2-7
CASRDSDYEQYF
TGCGCCAGCAGGGACAGCGACTACGAGCAGTACTTC
>NA|NA|TRBV19|TRBJ1-1
CASSMTRGQLPFF
TGTGCCAGTAGTATGACGAGAGGTCAGCTCCCTTTCTTT
>TRBD2|few|TRBV28|TRBJ2-3
CASRSGGATDTQYF
TGTGCCAGCCGTAGCGGGGGGGCTACAGATACGCAGTATTTT